Each of the 4 T cell receptor beta chains below was sequenced from the same sample in a study of blood T cell repertoires in COVID-19 (dated by TCRdb to between 2020 and 2021). Libraries were prepared through the immunoSEQ multiplex PCR assay. This immuneACCESS table, as held by TCRdb, lists in-frame sequences with V and J called but not all clones. Of the missing ones, under half trace to an unresolved V gene in checked studies; the others have no known cause. A total of approximately 450,000 clones appear in this sample, nearly 90% of them only once. The top ten clonotypes cover just under 2% of the sample. Sequencing was done on a sample of PBMCs or T cells enriched from blood (not recorded which). The receptors originated from a woman younger than 35 with acute COVID-19.

The V call is TRBV6-5, the J call TRBJ2-2; tentative D call: TRBD2 (5 bases). V lost 2 bases to trimming and J lost 1 base, with 8 bases between them. Germline-derived CDR1 and CDR2 are MNHEY and SVGAGI. This CDR3 is 15 amino acids long. The CDR3 sequence: CASSYGAENTGELFF. In DNA form, the CDR3 reads TGTGCCAGCAGTTACGGAGCGGAGAACACCGGGGAGCTGTTTTTT.

The rearrangement uses TRBV7-8 and TRBJ1-6, with 8 bases that match TRBD1. The CDR3 sequence is 13 residues long. V trimming: 4 bases; J trimming: 8 bases; junction bases outside the gene matches: 1. CDR1 SGHVS and CDR2 FQNEAQ come from the germline V gene. In nucleotides, the CDR3 is TGTGCCAGCAGCTCGGACAGGGATTCACCCCTCCACTTT. It translates to CASSSDRDSPLHF.

This chain connects TRBV27 to TRBJ2-2, with 8 bases fitting TRBD1. V dropped 7 bases and J dropped 1; count of bases not matched to a gene: 14. This CDR3 is built from 18 residues. The germline V gene has CDR1 MNHEY and CDR2 SMNVEV (reference sequence). The CDR3 DNA reads as TGTGCCAGCACCCAGAATGTCGCCGGGACAGGGAACACCGGGGAGCTGTTTTTT. It codes for CASTQNVAGTGNTGELFF.

The chain recombines TRBV6-2 or TRBV6-3 with TRBJ1-1, with 8 bases identical to TRBD1. The CDR3 totals 16 residues. The germline CDR1 and CDR2 sequences are MNHEY and SVGEGT. V dropped 4 bases and J dropped 1; count of bases not matched to a gene: 8. The CDR3 loop reads CASSWKPGTGNTEAFF. The DNA for the CDR3 is TGTGCCAGCAGTTGGAAACCCGGGACAGGGAACACTGAAGCTTTCTTT.